This TCR beta chain appears in the sequencing data of a study of cytomegalovirus exposure and HLA in healthy donors. Study-level points and caveats: CMV antigen specificity of three CMV-associated chains was confirmed in vitro.

The primer mix had 60 Vbeta and 13 Jbeta primers. Clones were sequenced by immunoSEQ multiplex PCR, and TCRdb holds only the in-frame ones, with some missing. The table shows approximately 120,000 clones, with under 85% occurring only once. The V and J ends lost 4 bases and 3 bases respectively, with 13 bases between them. Germline assignment: CDR1 SGDLS and CDR2 YYNGEE. The CDR3 has 14 residues. Concerning this clone: No antigen is known for it.

The source material was PBMCs. The sequence was collected from a middle-aged man in good health and CMV-seronegative. This chain joins TRBV9 and TRBJ1-1, with a tentative D call TRBD1 (6 bases). The CDR3 nucleotides are TGTGCCAGCAGCTTGGGGGCCACGGACACTGAAGCTTTCTTT. This encodes CASSLGATDTEAFF.